This TCR beta chain is drawn from a study of chemoradiotherapy in HPV16-positive cancers (dated by TCRdb to between 2020 and 2023). In terms of the full investigation: Using functional T-cell assays on cells from two HPV16-positive patients, the researchers defined candidate HPV-specific T-cell clones and common TCR motifs. The study asked whether T-cell immunity against the HPV oncoproteins E6 and E7 changes during chemoradiotherapy and whether it affects survival. TCR repertoires from more than 70 patients with HPV-related cancers were then used to track the candidate HPV-specific TCRs and motifs. Points the paper makes about the study in general: The functional definition of HPV-specific T cells came from only two HPV16-positive patients, and the survival association was reported for HPV16-positive patients. Expansion of candidate HPV-specific clones and E7-related TCR motifs was observed in the tumor microenvironment during treatment, whereas no such expansion was observed for non-HPV-specific T cells. In HPV16-positive patients, expansion of HPV-responsive T cells during chemoradiotherapy was found to be associated with improved recurrence-free survival.

Libraries were built with the immunoSEQ multiplex PCR assay. TCRdb holds this immuneACCESS table with in-frame rearrangements only. Some clones are missing; in checked studies, unresolved V genes explain under half, and the rest has no known cause. A total of about 7,800 clones appear in this sample, around 70% of them only once. The ten largest clonotypes hold approximately 33% of the sample. Repertoires were sampled multiple times during chemoradiotherapy, which allowed clonal expansion in the tumor microenvironment to be followed. On this clone: Its antigen is still unknown. No base quality information exists; no much larger clone differs at one position.

CDR1 and CDR2, looked up from the germline V gene, are SGHNT and YENEEA. Including the terminal cysteine and phenylalanine, the CDR3 comprises 15 residues. Only CDR3 DNA remains: 45 bases, in frame from the first base. After removal of 5 bases from V and 4 bases from J, the junction retains 10 bases not matched to a gene. Here the chain combines TRBV11-3 and TRBJ1-1; TRBD1 matches 7 bases in the middle. This specimen was collected from a patient who underwent chemoradiotherapy. The TCR comes from a human donor with HPV-associated anogenital cancer. The DNA is TGTGCCAGCAGCCCAGGCATCGGACAGGTCACTGAAGCTTTCTTT. The resulting protein is CASSPGIGQVTEAFF.